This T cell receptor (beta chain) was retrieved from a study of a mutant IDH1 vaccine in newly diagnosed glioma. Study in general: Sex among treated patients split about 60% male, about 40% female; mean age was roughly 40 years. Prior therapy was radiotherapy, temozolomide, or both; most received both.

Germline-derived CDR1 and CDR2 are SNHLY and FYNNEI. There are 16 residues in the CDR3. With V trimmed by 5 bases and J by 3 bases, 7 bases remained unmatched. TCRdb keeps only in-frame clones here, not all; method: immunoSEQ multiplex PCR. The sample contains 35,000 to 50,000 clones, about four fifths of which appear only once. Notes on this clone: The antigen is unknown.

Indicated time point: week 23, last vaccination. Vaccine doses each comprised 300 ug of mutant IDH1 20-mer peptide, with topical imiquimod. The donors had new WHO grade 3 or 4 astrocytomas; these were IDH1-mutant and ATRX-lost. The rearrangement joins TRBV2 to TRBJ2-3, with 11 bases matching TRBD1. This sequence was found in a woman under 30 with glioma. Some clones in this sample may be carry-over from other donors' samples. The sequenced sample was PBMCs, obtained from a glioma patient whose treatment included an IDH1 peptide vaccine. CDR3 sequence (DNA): TGTGCCAGCAGTCTGGACAGGGGGCAGGGGACAGATACGCAGTATTTT. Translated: CASSLDRGQGTDTQYF.